This is a list of T cell receptor beta chains from one sample in a study of blood T cells in healthy people across ages. TCRdb re-called the 5' RACE reads with MiXCR, one entry per CDR3 protein. The repertoire holds roughly 1,800,000 distinct CDR3 sequences, with less than 50% as singletons. The sample consisted of blood. These receptors all come from a woman aged 40 to 50 in good health. CDR3s include the opening cysteine and the closing phenylalanine or tryptophan. Fields, in order: J gene, D gene, CDR3 length, V gene, clone size, CDR3 DNA, CDR3 protein. The D gene is left open where the match is weak. Clone sizes are given selectively: once, few, many, or a class where the clone is expanded.

>TRBJ2-3|TRBD1|15|TRBV2|-
TGTGCCAGCAGTGGGGACAGGGGAAGCACAGATACGCAGTATTTT
CASSGDRGSTDTQYF
>TRBJ2-7|-|16|TRBV24-1|-
TGTGCCACCAGTGATTTGCCGCCAGGTTCCCTTTACGAGCAGTACTTC
CATSDLPPGSLYEQYF
>TRBJ2-1|TRBD1|14|TRBV29-1|few
TGCAGCGTTGTCTACACAGGGGAAGGGGATGAGCAGTTCTTC
CSVVYTGEGDEQFF
>TRBJ2-1|TRBD2|18|TRBV7-9|-
TGTGCCAGCAGAGCCGGGACTAGCGTCCTTAGGCCCCCCTATGAGCAGTTCTTC
CASRAGTSVLRPPYEQFF
>TRBJ2-1|-|14|TRBV4-3|-
TGCGCCAGCAGCCAAGATGCGGCGGGCAATGAGCAGTTCTTC
CASSQDAAGNEQFF
>TRBJ2-1|-|16|TRBV15|-
TGTGCCACCAGCGGCGATGGGGCCAAAACCTACAATGAGCAGTTCTTC
CATSGDGAKTYNEQFF
>TRBJ2-4|-|16|TRBV5-1|-
TGCGCCAGCAGCCAAGGGCAAGGGAGAGGCGAAAACATTCAGTACTTC
CASSQGQGRGENIQYF
>TRBJ1-6|TRBD1|15|TRBV25-1|few
TGTGCCAGCAGTAGACAGGGGGCGAAGAATTCACCCCTCCACTTT
CASSRQGAKNSPLHF
>TRBJ2-7|-|14|TRBV20-1|-
TGCAGTGCTATTCTCGGGGCACAAACCTACGAACAGTACTTC
CSAILGAQTYEQYF
>TRBJ2-7|-|16|TRBV2|-
TGTGCCAGCAGTGAAGACGGACAGAGTAAGGTCTACGAGCAGTACTTC
CASSEDGQSKVYEQYF
>TRBJ1-2|-|16|TRBV12-3/TRBV12-4|-
TGTGCCAGCAGTTTTAGCGGGGGGGTGGCTAACTATGGCTACACCTTC
CASSFSGGVANYGYTF
>TRBJ2-7|TRBD2|14|TRBV6-5|-
TGTGCCAGCAGTCAGCGATCGGGGGGGAACGAGCAGTACTTC
CASSQRSGGNEQYF
>TRBJ2-1|TRBD1|13|TRBV28|-
TGTGCCAGCAGGGCGACAGGGGTCAATGAGCAGTTCTTC
CASRATGVNEQFF
>TRBJ2-1|-|11|TRBV29-1|many
TGCAGCGTTAGATTGAGCGATAAGCAGTTCTTC
CSVRLSDKQFF
>TRBJ1-6|-|16|TRBV6-5|-
TGTGCCAGCAGTTACTCGCGGGACGTCGGAAATTCACCCCTCCACTTT
CASSYSRDVGNSPLHF
>TRBJ2-3|-|13|TRBV6-5|-
TGTGCCAGCAGTTACTCAACGAGCGTCACGCAGTATTTT
CASSYSTSVTQYF
>TRBJ2-2|-|14|TRBV9|-
TGTGCCAGCAGCCCCCCCCGACAGACCGGGGAGCTGTTTTTT
CASSPPRQTGELFF
>TRBJ2-1|TRBD2|16|TRBV7-2|few
TGTGCCAGCAGCCGCCGAGGACTAGGGTTGGACAATGAGCAGTTCTTC
CASSRRGLGLDNEQFF
>TRBJ2-1|TRBD2|16|TRBV3-1|-
TGTGCCAGCAGCCAAGATTACGGACTAGCTATTGATGAGCAGTTCTTC
CASSQDYGLAIDEQFF